The T cell receptor (beta chain) described here comes from a study of blood T cell repertoires in COVID-19. As for the study in general: Samples representing acute and convalescent COVID-19 were sourced from the United States, Italy and Spain. Sources were T cells, B-cell-depleted T cells, or PBMCs; the material itself was cDNA or gDNA.

Cohort assignment relied on participant-reported clinical history. The authors' processing: Amplification with reference gene primers provided the estimates of nucleated cell counts. Data came from immunoSEQ multiplex PCR; TCRdb stores just in-frame clones and leaves some out. D and trimming were read from the DNA, whereas the V and J calls and clone size are those reported in that table. The sample holds approximately 210,000 clones; 65% to 85% are singletons and the top ten take around 4.5%. Per the germline V gene, CDR1 is DFQATT and CDR2 is SNEGSKA (reference sequence). This CDR3 has 11 residues. The V end lost 7 bases, the J end lost 0 bases, and 6 bases lay between the germline ends.

V is TRBV20-1 and J is TRBJ1-1; D uncertain. Specimen: PBMCs or T cells enriched from blood (not recorded which). This TCR was recovered from a man in his thirties or forties with acute COVID-19. CDR3 in amino acids: CSGLLNTEAFF. CDR3 coding DNA: TGCAGTGGACTTTTGAACACTGAAGCTTTCTTT.